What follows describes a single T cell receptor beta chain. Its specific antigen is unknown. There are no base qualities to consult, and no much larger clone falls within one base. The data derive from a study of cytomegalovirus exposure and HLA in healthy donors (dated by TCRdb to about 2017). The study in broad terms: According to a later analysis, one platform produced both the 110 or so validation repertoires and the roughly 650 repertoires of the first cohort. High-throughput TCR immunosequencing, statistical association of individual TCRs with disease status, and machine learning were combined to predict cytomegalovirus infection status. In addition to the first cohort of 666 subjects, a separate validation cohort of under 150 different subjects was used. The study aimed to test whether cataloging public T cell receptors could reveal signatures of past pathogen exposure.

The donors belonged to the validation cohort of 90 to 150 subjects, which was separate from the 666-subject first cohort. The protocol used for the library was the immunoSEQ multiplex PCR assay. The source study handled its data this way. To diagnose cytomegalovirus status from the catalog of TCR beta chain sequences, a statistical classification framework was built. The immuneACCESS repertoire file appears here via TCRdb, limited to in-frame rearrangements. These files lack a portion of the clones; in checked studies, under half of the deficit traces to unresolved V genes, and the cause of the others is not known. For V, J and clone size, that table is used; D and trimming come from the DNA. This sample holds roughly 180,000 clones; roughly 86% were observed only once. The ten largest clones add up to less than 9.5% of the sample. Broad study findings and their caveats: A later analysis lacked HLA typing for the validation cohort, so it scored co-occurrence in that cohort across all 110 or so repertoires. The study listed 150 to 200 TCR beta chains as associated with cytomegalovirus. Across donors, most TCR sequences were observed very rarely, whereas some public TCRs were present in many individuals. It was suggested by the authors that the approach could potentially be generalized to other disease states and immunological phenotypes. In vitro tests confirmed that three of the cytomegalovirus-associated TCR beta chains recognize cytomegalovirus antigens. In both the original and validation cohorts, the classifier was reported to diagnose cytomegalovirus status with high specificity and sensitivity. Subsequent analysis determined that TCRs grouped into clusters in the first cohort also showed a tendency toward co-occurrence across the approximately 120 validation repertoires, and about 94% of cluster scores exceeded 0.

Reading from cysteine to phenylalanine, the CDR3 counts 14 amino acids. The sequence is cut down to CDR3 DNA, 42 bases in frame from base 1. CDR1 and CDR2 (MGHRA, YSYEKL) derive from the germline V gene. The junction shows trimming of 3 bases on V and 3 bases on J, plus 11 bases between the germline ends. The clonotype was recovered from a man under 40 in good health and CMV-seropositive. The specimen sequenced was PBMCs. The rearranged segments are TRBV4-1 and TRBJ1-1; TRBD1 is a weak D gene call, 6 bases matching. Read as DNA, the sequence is TGCGCCAGCAGCCAGGAACAGGGATACACTGAAGCTTTCTTT. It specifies CASSQEQGYTEAFF.